These 14 T cell receptor beta chains originate from one sample sequenced in a study of blood T cells in healthy people across ages. It was with a sample-barcoded 5' primer and a J-beta primer mix that a second PCR of roughly 7 to 12 cycles was run. TCRdb redid the calling of the 5' RACE reads with MiXCR, one entry per CDR3 protein. The profile covers about 1.5 million distinct CDR3 sequences, with 35% to 45% appearing a single time and approximately 4% taken by the ten largest. The specimen was blood. These receptors came from a woman under 30 in good health.

The V and J genes are TRBV6-5 and TRBJ2-2, with 9 bases aligning to TRBD1. The length of the CDR3 is 15 residues. V was pared by 5 bases and J by 6 bases, with 7 bases of the junction left unmatched. The V gene's germline CDR1 is MNHEY and CDR2 SVGAGI. This CDR3 reads CASSMGQGLAGELFF. CDR3 DNA: TGTGCCAGCAGTATGGGACAGGGCTTGGCCGGGGAGCTGTTTTTT.

Remarks on this clonotype: At one of its ends the junction is not consistent with the germline gene, which may arise from a read error. The gene calls are TRBV20-1 and TRBJ2-3; D uncertain. Germline values: CDR1 DFQATT, CDR2 SNEGSKA (reference sequence). The CDR3 has 15 amino acids. CDR3 DNA: TGCAGTGCTACCCACTTCGAAGTTGTCGCAGAGACGCAGTATTTT. It encodes CSATHFEVVAETQYF.

This clonotype was picked up many times. The chain is built from TRBV4-1 and TRBJ2-2; D call uncertain. V lost 7 bases and J lost 1, with 7 bases in between. The CDR3 loop spans 13 amino acids. CDR1 is MGHRA, CDR2 YSYEKL, per germline. DNA for the CDR3: TGCGCCAGCAAGGTCGGGAACACCGGGGAGCTGTTTTTT. Protein product: CASKVGNTGELFF.

This rearrangement joins TRBV7-2 to TRBJ2-7; 8 nucleotides match TRBD1. Germline CDR1 and CDR2: SGHTA and FQGNSA. J was trimmed by 0 bases and V by 5 bases; bases with no gene match: 6. This CDR3 comprises 15 residues. The CDR3 spells CASSRDRGVSYEQYF. CDR3 coding DNA: TGTGCCAGCAGCAGAGACAGGGGCGTCTCCTACGAGCAGTACTTC.

The chain combines TRBV19 with TRBJ2-7; D possibly corresponds to TRBD1 (6 bases). CDR1 is LNHDA and CDR2 is SQIVND in the germline V gene (reference sequence). The CDR3 contains 13 residues. V dropped 5 bases and J dropped 2 bases, with 10 bases sitting between them. The CDR3 loop is CASSEGVTYEQYF. The CDR3 nucleotides read TGTGCCAGTAGTGAGGGGGTAACCTACGAGCAGTACTTC.

CDR3 residues: CASSYDDGTGNNQPQHF. The CDR3 region has the DNA TGTGCCAGCAGTTACGACGATGGGACAGGGAACAATCAGCCCCAGCATTTT. The chain is built from TRBV6-2 or TRBV6-3 and TRBJ1-5, with 9 bases that match TRBD1. With V trimmed by 2 bases and J by 3 bases, 8 bases remained unmatched. The CDR3 spans 17 residues. Germline CDR1 is MNHEY and CDR2 is SVGEGT.

The chain employs TRBV2 and TRBJ1-2, with a weak D call TRBD1 (6 bases). There are 14 residues in the CDR3. Germline CDR1 reads SNHLY; CDR2 reads FYNNEI. Trimming left V 4 bases short and J 5 bases short, with 14 bases between. The CDR3 DNA reads as TGTGCCAGCAGTGGAGTAGGGCAGGGGTATGGCTACACCTTC. This encodes CASSGVGQGYGYTF.

The chain links TRBV3-1 to TRBJ2-5; D is unclear. Per the germline V gene, CDR1 is LGHDT and CDR2 is YNNKEL (reference sequence). The V end lost 5 bases, the J end lost 1 base, and 11 bases lay between the germline ends. This CDR3 region has 14 residues. CDR3 sequence reads: CASSEPALQETQYF. In DNA form, the CDR3 reads TGTGCCAGCAGCGAACCGGCCCTCCAAGAGACCCAGTACTTC.

The chain employs TRBV7-2 and TRBJ1-4; D perhaps matches TRBD1 (5 bases). Trimming shortened V by 4 bases and J by 8 bases, and 14 bases separated the two germline ends. Germline V gene data show CDR1 as SGHTA and CDR2 as FQGNSA. CDR3 length: 14 amino acids. The chain's CDR3 is CASSSGRWREKLFF. In nucleotides, the CDR3 is TGTGCCAGCAGCTCGGGACGGTGGAGAGAAAAACTGTTTTTT.

The chain combines TRBV6-6 with TRBJ1-5, with 9 positions matching TRBD1. The CDR3 extends over 15 amino acids. CDR1 MNHNY and CDR2 SVGAGI come from the germline V gene (reference sequence). V trimming: 4 bases; J trimming: 6 bases; junction bases outside the gene matches: 7. CDR3 coding DNA: TGTGCCAGCAGTTCCGGACAGGGGATAAGTCAGCCCCAGCATTTT. Translating gives CASSSGQGISQPQHF.

The chain has TRBV7-6 and TRBJ2-7; D is uncertain. This CDR3 has 13 amino acids. Trimming took 6 bases from V and 2 from J, leaving 11 bases between them. CDR1 is SGHVS and CDR2 is FNYEAQ in the germline V gene. CDR3 bases: TGTGCCAGCAGTTCCAATAGGACCTACGAGCAGTACTTC. It specifies CASSSNRTYEQYF.

CDR3 amino acids: CSAFPLTRSPYNEQFF. Written as DNA, the CDR3 is TGCAGTGCTTTTCCTCTGACCCGTAGTCCCTACAATGAGCAGTTCTTC. The chain combines TRBV20-1 with TRBJ2-1; D unresolved. The CDR3 runs to 16 residues. V gave up 5 bases and J gave up 2 bases, with 19 bases separating them. Germline CDR1 is DFQATT and CDR2 is SNEGSKA (reference sequence).

The rearrangement links TRBV10-3 to TRBJ1-1, with D uncertain. Germline lookup yields CDR1 ENHRY and CDR2 SYGVKD. The CDR3 totals 13 residues. V was pared by 5 bases and J by 1 base, with 8 bases between. CDR3 bases: TGTGCCATCAGTCTGGGCGGGAACACTGAAGCTTTCTTT. It is translated as CAISLGGNTEAFF.

V gene TRBV11-3 combines with J gene TRBJ2-7, with D possibly being TRBD2 (6 bases). Germline lookup yields CDR1 SGHNT and CDR2 YENEEA. The V end lost 1 base, the J end lost 7 bases, and 17 bases lay between the germline ends. The CDR3 has 15 amino acids. CDR3 amino acids: CASSLVSGGDNEQYF. The CDR3 DNA reads as TGTGCCAGCAGCTTAGTATCCGGGGGTGACAATGAGCAGTACTTC.